Following are 29 T cell receptor beta chains from one sample sequenced in a study of CXCR3-negative and CXCR3-positive naive CD8 T cells. The method, 5' RACE with UMI labels, was used to prepare the TRB cDNA libraries. For each CDR3 protein, TCRdb gives one entry from its re-call of the 5' RACE reads, without DNA. This table lists around 24,000 distinct CDR3 sequences. Sequenced input: naive CXCR3- CD8+ T cells from blood. Specified subset: CD45RO-CCR7+CD27+CD95- naive CD8+ T cells lacking CXCR3 (TNR3-). These receptors all stem from a human donor in good health. Some clones in this sample may be carry-over from other donors' samples.

The rearrangement uses TRBV7-3 and TRBJ1-6. The CDR3 extends over 18 amino acids. Germline CDR1 is SGHTA and CDR2 is FQGTGA. The CDR3 loop reads CASSLKGGESSYNSPLHF.

The chain couples TRBV6-2 or TRBV6-3 to TRBJ2-5; TCRdb gives TRBD1 as the D gene, but with no DNA this cannot be confirmed. The CDR3 runs 13 residues. Germline CDR1 reads MNHEY; CDR2 reads SVGEGT. This chain's CDR3 is CASSYTGAETQYF.

The chain carries TRBV11-1 and TRBJ1-1; TCRdb picks TRBD1, but there is no DNA to check that call. Germline loops: CDR1 SGHAT, CDR2 FQDESV (reference sequence). CDR3 size: 16 residues. This CDR3 is CASSKQGDLGNTEAFF.

V usage is TRBV7-6 and J usage is TRBJ2-6; TCRdb designates TRBD1, a call that cannot be tested without DNA. Germline V gene sequence: CDR1 SGHVS, CDR2 FNYEAQ. This CDR3 comprises 20 residues. The CDR3 loop is CASSLFSGVPGDSGANVLTF.

This rearrangement joins TRBV14 to TRBJ2-3; TCRdb's D gene call, TRBD1, goes unchecked for lack of DNA. CDR3 length equals 17 residues. Germline V CDR1 and CDR2: SGHDN, FVKESK. Here the CDR3 reads CASSLDLTGGITDTQYF. Filled out from reference TRBV14 and TRBJ2-3, the complete variable domain reads EAGVTQFPSHSVIEKGQTVTLRCDPISGHDNLYWYRRVMGKEIKFLLHFVKESKQDESGMPNNRFLAERTGGTYSTLKVQPAELEDSGVYFCASSLDLTGGITDTQYFGPGTRLTVL.

The chain has TRBV29-1 and TRBJ1-2; TCRdb lists TRBD1, though no DNA is available to test this call. This CDR3 comprises 20 residues. The germline CDR1 and CDR2 sequences are SQVTM and ANQGSEA. The CDR3 reads CSVEATTTGFLIEFDYGYTF.

The rearrangement links TRBV29-1 to TRBJ2-7. Germline assignment: CDR1 SQVTM and CDR2 ANQGSEA. The CDR3 consists of 13 residues. Here the CDR3 reads CSVDGGTPYEQYF.

The chain recombines TRBV29-1 with TRBJ2-7; TCRdb outputs TRBD2, but without DNA this stays unchecked. This CDR3 has 13 residues. Germline V CDR1 and CDR2: SQVTM, ANQGSEA. CDR3 amino acids: CSVAYTRRDEQYF.

Here the CDR3 reads CSVLPTGLNTEALF. This sequence joins TRBV29-1 and TRBJ1-1; TCRdb picks TRBD1, but there is no DNA to check that call. The CDR3 consists of 14 residues. The V gene's germline CDR1 is SQVTM and CDR2 ANQGSEA.

The CDR3 is CASSLGTSGGEKETQYF. The chain couples TRBV12-3 or TRBV12-4 to TRBJ2-5; absent DNA, TCRdb's TRBD2 call cannot be checked. This CDR3 comprises 17 residues.

This chain connects TRBV27 to TRBJ2-1. This CDR3 is built from 13 residues. Germline assignment: CDR1 MNHEY and CDR2 SMNVEV (reference sequence). The CDR3 sequence: CASSLRENNEQFF.

The chain is built from TRBV20-1 and TRBJ2-7; lacking DNA, the TRBD2 call made by TCRdb goes unchecked. The germline CDR1 and CDR2 sequences are DFQATT and SNEGSKA (reference sequence). CDR3 length equals 18 residues. The CDR3 is CSARDSGTSGSFSYEQYF.

The V gene is TRBV7-8, the J gene TRBJ1-3. Germline V lookup: CDR1 SGHVS, CDR2 FQNEAQ. The CDR3 is made up of 15 amino acids. CDR3 sequence reads: CASSLRASSGNTIYF.

This clonotype is identified as medium-sized from frequency. This sequence joins TRBV7-9 and TRBJ2-5; TCRdb's D call, TRBD2, is unchecked because there is no DNA. Germline-derived CDR1 and CDR2 are SEHNR and FQNEAQ (reference sequence). The CDR3 runs to 13 residues. CDR3 region: CASSGSGPRIQYF.

This chain links TRBV5-1 with TRBJ2-7; TCRdb indicates TRBD1, and absent DNA this call remains unverified. Germline assignment: CDR1 SGHRS and CDR2 YFSETQ. CDR3 length: 14 amino acids. This CDR3 reads CASSYTGPGYEQYF. The full variable domain, with the rest looked up from reference TRBV5-1 and TRBJ2-7, is KAGVTQTPRYLIKTRGQQVTLSCSPISGHRSVSWYQQTPGQGLQFLFEYFSETQRNKGNFPGRFSGRQFSNSRSEMNVSTLELGDSALYLCASSYTGPGYEQYFGPGTRLTVT.

The rearrangement joins TRBV29-1 to TRBJ1-2; TCRdb proposes TRBD1, but this gene call is untestable without DNA. Germline loops: CDR1 SQVTM, CDR2 ANQGSEA. The CDR3 totals 13 residues. CDR3 residues: CSVVVTGNYGYTF.

The CDR3 loop is CSVPPAGTYGYTF. This chain uses TRBV29-1 with TRBJ1-2; TCRdb indicates TRBD1, and absent DNA this call remains unverified. CDR1 SQVTM and CDR2 ANQGSEA come from the germline V gene. The CDR3 spans 13 residues.

V is TRBV20-1 and J is TRBJ2-1; TCRdb calls TRBD1, which cannot be checked without DNA. Germline V lookup: CDR1 DFQATT, CDR2 SNEGSKA (reference sequence). This CDR3 contains 18 residues. Here the CDR3 reads CSARGIGQGAISMDEQFF.

The chain employs TRBV29-1 and TRBJ2-7; TCRdb proposes TRBD1, but this gene call is untestable without DNA. Germline V CDR1 and CDR2: SQVTM, ANQGSEA. The CDR3 runs to 14 residues. CDR3 residues: CSVADRGPTYEQYF.

The CDR3 protein is CASSGVNEQFF. The chain recombines TRBV10-1 with TRBJ2-1. The CDR3 is 11 amino acids. CDR1 and CDR2 from the germline V gene are WNHNN and SYGVQD (reference sequence).

The V and J genes are TRBV7-9 and TRBJ2-1; TCRdb returns TRBD1, unconfirmable since there is no DNA. CDR3 length: 13 residues. Germline lookup yields CDR1 SEHNR and CDR2 FQNEAQ (reference sequence). CDR3 in amino acids: CASSLGTVNEQFF.

The V gene is TRBV7-2, the J gene TRBJ2-3; TCRdb reports TRBD1, a call that lacks DNA to check it against. From germline, CDR1 is SGHTA and CDR2 FQGNSA. The CDR3 covers 14 residues. The CDR3 loop reads CASPGGEAGDTQYF.

V is TRBV6-6 and J is TRBJ2-7; TCRdb calls TRBD1, which cannot be checked without DNA. The germline gives CDR1 MNHNY, CDR2 SVGAGI (reference sequence). This CDR3 is built from 14 residues. The CDR3 reads CASSTSWGFYEQYF.

The chain is built from TRBV12-3 or TRBV12-4 and TRBJ2-3. The CDR3 spans 14 residues. This CDR3 is CASSPALVMNTQYF.

The rearrangement links TRBV20-1 to TRBJ2-4; the TRBD1 assignment by TCRdb is unverifiable without DNA. There are 17 residues in the CDR3. CDR1 is DFQATT and CDR2 is SNEGSKA in the germline V gene (reference sequence). CDR3 residues: CSARPIQGALTKNIQYF.

The chain uses TRBV29-1 and TRBJ2-5; TCRdb gives TRBD2 as the D gene, but with no DNA this cannot be confirmed. Per the germline V gene, CDR1 is SQVTM and CDR2 is ANQGSEA. This CDR3 comprises 16 residues. This CDR3 reads CSVDGLAGDYQETQYF.

The CDR3 loop reads CASSDDSGTGYYEQYF. The chain carries TRBV6-4 and TRBJ2-7; TCRdb calls TRBD1, which cannot be checked without DNA. Germline CDR1 is MRHNA and CDR2 is SNTAGT. The CDR3 covers 16 residues.

In terms of frequency, this clonotype is medium-sized. The chain recombines TRBV6-2 or TRBV6-3 with TRBJ2-3; TCRdb's D call of TRBD1 is untestable without DNA. The CDR3 extends over 14 amino acids. CDR1 is MNHEY, CDR2 SVGEGT, per germline. The CDR3 sequence is CASTPGGATDTQYF.

The rearrangement uses TRBV29-1 and TRBJ2-1; checking the TCRdb D call of TRBD1 is not possible without DNA. Germline V gives CDR1 SQVTM, CDR2 ANQGSEA. The CDR3 contains 11 residues. CDR3 region: CSVERGSEQFF.